Below, 12 T cell receptor beta chains from the same sample are listed, as sequenced in a study of OX40 agonist ivuxolimab in advanced cancers. The repertoire was sequenced with immunoSEQ multiplex PCR; TCRdb's copy has only in-frame clones and lacks some. The sample carries some 21,000 clones, roughly 71% recorded once. The source was CD4+ or CD8+ T cells sorted from blood, collected in a trial of the OX40 agonist ivuxolimab. The receptors derive from an adult with an advanced solid tumor such as melanoma, head and neck, liver or kidney cancer.

Here the CDR3 DNA reads TGCGCCAGCAGCCAAGTTCACAGGGTTTGGGCCAAAAACATTCAGTACTTC. Translation: CASSQVHRVWAKNIQYF. The chain links TRBV4-1 to TRBJ2-4, with D perhaps matching TRBD1 (6 bases). CDR1 is MGHRA, CDR2 YSYEKL, per germline. CDR3 length: 17 amino acids. Trimming pared 1 base from V and 1 base from J, leaving 14 bases between.

The chain recombines TRBV28 with TRBJ2-1, with D maybe TRBD2 (6 bases). CDR3 size: 17 residues. Trimming pared 6 bases from V and 7 bases from J, leaving 25 bases between. The germline CDR1 and CDR2 sequences are MDHEN and SYDVKM. The DNA for the CDR3 is TGTGCCAGCAGGCTCCGCTCCGGGACTTCGGTAGGGAATGAGCAGTTCTTC. Translated: CASRLRSGTSVGNEQFF.

The V gene is TRBV7-3, the J gene TRBJ2-7, with unresolved D. The CDR3 consists of 13 residues. The V and J ends lost 6 bases and 1 base respectively, with 10 bases between them. Germline V gives CDR1 SGHTA, CDR2 FQGTGA. CDR3 in DNA: TGTGCCAGCAGGCCGGGCCTATCCTACGAGCAGTACTTC. Protein product: CASRPGLSYEQYF.

The DNA of the CDR3 is TGTGCCAGCAGCATGGGCGGCTCTGGAAACACCATATATTTT. It is translated as CASSMGGSGNTIYF. The chain employs TRBV5-5 and TRBJ1-3, with no clear D. V shed 4 bases and J shed 0 bases, with 8 bases lying between them. In germline, CDR1 is SGHKS, CDR2 YYEKEE (reference sequence). CDR3 length: 14 residues.

The chain joins TRBV11-1 to TRBJ2-1; 7 bases are a match to TRBD2. There are 11 residues in the CDR3. The V segment lost 5 bases and the J segment 10 bases; nucleotides outside the gene matches: 2. Germline assignment: CDR1 SGHAT and CDR2 FQDESV (reference sequence). The DNA for the CDR3 is TGTGCCAGCAGCAAGACTAGCGAGCAGTTCTTC. This gives the protein CASSKTSEQFF.

The chain recombines TRBV7-9 with TRBJ2-1; TRBD1 agrees at 8 bases. V trimming: 4 bases; J trimming: 8 bases; junction bases outside the gene matches: 13. CDR3 size: 16 residues. Germline-derived CDR1 and CDR2 are SEHNR and FQNEAQ (reference sequence). The CDR3 DNA reads as TGTGCCAGCAGCTCAGATCGACAGGGGCGTTGGGATGAGCAGTTCTTC. This sequence encodes CASSSDRQGRWDEQFF.

The V and J genes are TRBV28 and TRBJ2-5, with 9 positions matching TRBD2. The CDR3 spans 16 residues. Unmatched junction bases numbered 12, after V lost 8 bases and J lost 2 bases. CDR1 is MDHEN, CDR2 SYDVKM, per germline. The CDR3 nucleotides are TGTGCCAGCTATCCCCTGGGGCTAGCGGGGCAAGAGACCCAGTACTTC. It yields the protein CASYPLGLAGQETQYF. Together with reference TRBV28 and TRBJ2-5, the CDR3 gives the full variable domain: DVKVTQSSRYLVKRTGEKVFLECVQDMDHENMFWYRQDPGLGLRLIYFSYDVKMKEKGDIPEGYSVSREKKERFSLILESASTNQTSMYLCASYPLGLAGQETQYFGPGTRLLVL.

This rearrangement joins TRBV7-8 to TRBJ1-5; D remains unclear. Germline loops: CDR1 SGHVS, CDR2 FQNEAQ. The V gene lost 5 bases and the J gene lost 2 bases, with 13 bases spanning the gap. The CDR3 runs 15 residues. CDR3 sequence (DNA): TGTGCCAGCAGCATCAGAGTCGGGGGCAATCAGCCCCAGCATTTT. It translates to CASSIRVGGNQPQHF.

The rearrangement links TRBV7-6 to TRBJ2-7; D is possibly TRBD1 (6 bases). The germline gives CDR1 SGHVS, CDR2 FNYEAQ. The CDR3 loop spans 13 amino acids. V lost 3 bases to trimming and J lost 5 bases, with 11 bases between them. The CDR3 bases are TGTGCCAGCAGCTTTGGTGGGGGCAACGAGCAGTACTTC. Its protein is CASSFGGGNEQYF.

The rearrangement uses TRBV7-9 and TRBJ2-7; D remains unclear. The CDR3 contains 13 residues. Trimming shortened V by 2 bases and J by 6 bases, and 11 bases separated the two germline ends. CDR1 is SEHNR, CDR2 FQNEAQ, per germline (reference sequence). The CDR3 DNA sequence: TGTGCCAGCAGCTTAACGGACCTGGGCGAGCAGTACTTC. Encoded protein: CASSLTDLGEQYF.

V and J are TRBV9 and TRBJ2-5, with TRBD1 identical over 10 bases. Trimming took 3 bases from V and 3 from J; bases not matched to a gene: 5. CDR3 length: 15 amino acids. CDR1 and CDR2 (germline): SGDLS, YYNGEE. CDR3 nucleotide sequence: TGTGCCAGCAGCGCTGGGACAGGGGTAGAAGAGACCCAGTACTTC. It yields the protein CASSAGTGVEETQYF.

The chain employs TRBV5-4 and TRBJ2-5; 10 nucleotides agree with TRBD2. This CDR3 region has 17 residues. The germline gives CDR1 SGHNT, CDR2 YYREEE (reference sequence). The ends lost 4 bases at V and 5 bases at J; junction bases unmatched: 14. CDR3 nucleotide sequence: TGTGCCAGCAGCCAAGATTGGACAGCGGGGGGGTGGGAGACCCAGTACTTC. Protein: CASSQDWTAGGWETQYF. Supplemented by reference TRBV5-4 and TRBJ2-5, the full variable domain reads ETGVTQSPTHLIKTRGQQVTLRCSSQSGHNTVSWYQQALGQGPQFIFQYYREEENGRGNFPPRFSGLQFPNYSSELNVNALELDDSALYLCASSQDWTAGGWETQYFGPGTRLLVL.